Listed below are T cell receptor beta chains from one sample, sequenced in a study of shared clonotypes between healthy human individuals. TCRdb's copy holds only in-frame clones and misses some; the assay was immunoSEQ multiplex PCR. The sample includes 780,000 or so clones, 72% of them seen just once. Sample: memory CD4+ T cells sorted from blood. The source of these receptors is a woman between 25 and 40 years old in good health. The CDR3 runs from the conserved cysteine through the conserved F or W. D genes are given only for firm matches. Size is stated for part of the rows, as once, few or many counts, or as a class when the clone is expanded.

J gene: TRBJ1-1; V gene: TRBV28; clone size: .; D gene: .; CDR3 DNA: TGTGCCAGCAGTTTTCCCAGGGACCACACTGAAGCTTTCTTT; CDR3 protein: CASSFPRDHTEAFF
J gene: TRBJ2-3; V gene: TRBV6-4; clone size: .; D gene: TRBD2; CDR3 DNA: TGTGCCAGCAGCCCCACGAAGTCTAGCGGGAGCGATACGCAGTATTTT; CDR3 protein: CASSPTKSSGSDTQYF
J gene: TRBJ2-3; V gene: TRBV5-6; clone size: .; D gene: TRBD1; CDR3 DNA: TGTGCCAGCGGGTTTCTACCGGGACAGACCATAGATACGCAGTATTTT; CDR3 protein: CASGFLPGQTIDTQYF
J gene: TRBJ2-7; V gene: TRBV7-9; clone size: .; D gene: .; CDR3 DNA: TGTGCCAGCAGCTTAGACTGGTCGGACTTCTATGAGCAGTACTTC; CDR3 protein: CASSLDWSDFYEQYF
J gene: TRBJ1-5; V gene: TRBV19; clone size: .; D gene: .; CDR3 DNA: TGTGCCAGTAGGGGGGCGACGAATCAGCCCCAGCATTTT; CDR3 protein: CASRGATNQPQHF
J gene: TRBJ2-6; V gene: TRBV6-4; clone size: .; D gene: .; CDR3 DNA: TGTGCCAGCGGAGACAGTTCGGGGGCCAACGTCCTGACTTTC; CDR3 protein: CASGDSSGANVLTF
J gene: TRBJ2-2; V gene: TRBV28; clone size: few; D gene: .; CDR3 DNA: TGTGCCAGTTCAGAGGCCGGGGAGAACACCGGGGAGCTGTTTTTT; CDR3 protein: CASSEAGENTGELFF
J gene: TRBJ2-6; V gene: TRBV28; clone size: .; D gene: .; CDR3 DNA: TGTGCCAGCAGTAAAGGGATATCTGGGGCCAACGTCCTGACTTTC; CDR3 protein: CASSKGISGANVLTF
J gene: TRBJ2-7; V gene: TRBV27; clone size: .; D gene: .; CDR3 DNA: TGTGCCAGCAGCTCGACACATTCCTACGAGCAGTACTTC; CDR3 protein: CASSSTHSYEQYF
J gene: TRBJ2-4; V gene: TRBV7-9; clone size: once; D gene: TRBD2; CDR3 DNA: TGTGCCAGCAGCTTAGTTGGGGCTAGCGGCAACATTCAGTACTTC; CDR3 protein: CASSLVGASGNIQYF
J gene: TRBJ2-7; V gene: TRBV28; clone size: .; D gene: TRBD1; CDR3 DNA: TGTGCCAGCAGTTTTCCGGACAGGGTATACGAGCAGTACTTC; CDR3 protein: CASSFPDRVYEQYF
J gene: TRBJ2-7; V gene: TRBV7-9; clone size: few; D gene: .; CDR3 DNA: TGTGCCAGCAGCCCGGGGGCAGCGGCAGGGATCGAGCAGTACTTC; CDR3 protein: CASSPGAAAGIEQYF
J gene: TRBJ2-7; V gene: TRBV30; clone size: few; D gene: .; CDR3 DNA: TGTGCCTGGAACCCTCAGGGCCGCGAGCAGTACTTC; CDR3 protein: CAWNPQGREQYF
J gene: TRBJ1-1; V gene: TRBV7-9; clone size: once; D gene: .; CDR3 DNA: TGTGCCAGCAGCCCCCGTGGCGGCTCGATCCACACTGAAGCTTTCTTT; CDR3 protein: CASSPRGGSIHTEAFF
J gene: TRBJ2-7; V gene: TRBV5-1; clone size: .; D gene: .; CDR3 DNA: TGCGCCAGCAGCTATATTGAGCAATCCGAGCAGTACTTC; CDR3 protein: CASSYIEQSEQYF
J gene: TRBJ1-1; V gene: TRBV11-3; clone size: .; D gene: .; CDR3 DNA: TGTGCCAGCAGCCTGGGACACGGCACTGAAGCTTTCTTT; CDR3 protein: CASSLGHGTEAFF
J gene: TRBJ1-2; V gene: TRBV6-5; clone size: once; D gene: .; CDR3 DNA: TGTGCCAGCAGTTACGTACCTCAGGGAGATGGGTACGGCTACACCTTC; CDR3 protein: CASSYVPQGDGYGYTF
J gene: TRBJ2-5; V gene: TRBV18; clone size: .; D gene: TRBD2; CDR3 DNA: TGTGCCAGCTCACCGGGGCTACAACTAGCGGGAGGACTGACGAGCCAAGAGACCCAGTACTTC; CDR3 protein: CASSPGLQLAGGLTSQETQYF
J gene: TRBJ1-1; V gene: TRBV5-1; clone size: .; D gene: TRBD1; CDR3 DNA: TGCGCCAGCAGCCCGGGACAGCCGTTCACTGAAGCTTTCTTT; CDR3 protein: CASSPGQPFTEAFF
J gene: TRBJ2-7; V gene: TRBV9; clone size: once; D gene: TRBD2; CDR3 DNA: TGTGCCAGCAGCGTAGGATCTAGCGGGATGTACGAGCAGTACTTC; CDR3 protein: CASSVGSSGMYEQYF
J gene: TRBJ1-4; V gene: TRBV27; clone size: once; D gene: .; CDR3 DNA: TGTGCCAGCAGTTTCCTTGGAGAAACTAATGAAAAACTGTTTTTT; CDR3 protein: CASSFLGETNEKLFF
J gene: TRBJ2-1; V gene: TRBV19; clone size: .; D gene: .; CDR3 DNA: TGTGCCAGTAGTATAGACCTTTGGGGGGAGCAGTTCTTC; CDR3 protein: CASSIDLWGEQFF